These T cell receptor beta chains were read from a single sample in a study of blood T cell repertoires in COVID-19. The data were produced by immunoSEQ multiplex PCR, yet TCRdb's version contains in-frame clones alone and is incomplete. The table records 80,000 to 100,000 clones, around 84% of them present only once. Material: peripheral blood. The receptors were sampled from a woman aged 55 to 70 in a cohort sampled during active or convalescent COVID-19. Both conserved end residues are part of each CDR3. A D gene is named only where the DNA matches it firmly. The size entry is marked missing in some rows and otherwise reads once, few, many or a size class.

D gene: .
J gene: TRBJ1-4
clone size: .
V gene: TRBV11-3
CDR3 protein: CASSLGAGEKLFF
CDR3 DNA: TGTGCCAGCAGCTTAGGAGCAGGTGAAAAACTGTTTTTT

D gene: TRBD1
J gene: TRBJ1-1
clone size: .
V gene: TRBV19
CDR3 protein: CASSSTGGAAEAFF
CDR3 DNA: TGTGCCAGTAGTTCAACAGGGGGAGCGGCTGAAGCTTTCTTT

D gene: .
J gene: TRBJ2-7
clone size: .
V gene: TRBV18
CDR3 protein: CASSPIRGGRGYEQYF
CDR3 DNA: TGTGCCAGCTCACCTATAAGGGGGGGACGGGGCTACGAGCAGTACTTC

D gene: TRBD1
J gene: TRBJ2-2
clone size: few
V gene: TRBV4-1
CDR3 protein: CASSQDRERYGTGGYTGELFF
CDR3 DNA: TGCGCCAGCAGCCAAGATCGGGAGCGGTACGGGACAGGGGGCTACACCGGGGAGCTGTTTTTT

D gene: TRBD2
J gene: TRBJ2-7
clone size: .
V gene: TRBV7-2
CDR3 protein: CASSLASGPYEQYF
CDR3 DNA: TGTGCCAGCAGCTTAGCTAGCGGGCCCTACGAGCAGTACTTC

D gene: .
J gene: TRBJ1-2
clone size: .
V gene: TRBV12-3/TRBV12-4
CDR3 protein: CASSFSPGDGYTF
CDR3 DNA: TGTGCCAGCAGTTTCTCTCCAGGGGACGGCTACACCTTC

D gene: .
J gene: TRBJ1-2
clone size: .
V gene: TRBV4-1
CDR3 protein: CASRRTNYGYTF
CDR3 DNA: TGCGCCAGCAGGAGAACTAACTATGGCTACACCTTC

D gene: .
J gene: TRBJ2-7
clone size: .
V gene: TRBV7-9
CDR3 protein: CASSAQATYEQYF
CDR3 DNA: TGTGCCAGCAGCGCCCAGGCTACCTACGAGCAGTACTTC

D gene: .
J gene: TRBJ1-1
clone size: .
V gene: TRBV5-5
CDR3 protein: CASSLARGITEAFF
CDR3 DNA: TGTGCCAGCAGCTTGGCCAGGGGAATCACTGAAGCTTTCTTT

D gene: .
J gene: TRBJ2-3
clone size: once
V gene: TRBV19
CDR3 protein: CASSGGLSTDTQYF
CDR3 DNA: TGTGCCAGTAGCGGGGGGCTAAGCACAGATACGCAGTATTTT

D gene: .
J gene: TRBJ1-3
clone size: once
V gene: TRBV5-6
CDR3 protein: CASSLRTGNTIYF
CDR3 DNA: TGTGCCAGCAGCTTGAGGACAGGAAACACCATATATTTT

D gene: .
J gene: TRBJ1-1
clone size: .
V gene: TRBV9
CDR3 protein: CASSGRGGLNTEAFF
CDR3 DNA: TGTGCCAGCAGCGGCCGAGGAGGGCTGAACACTGAAGCTTTCTTT

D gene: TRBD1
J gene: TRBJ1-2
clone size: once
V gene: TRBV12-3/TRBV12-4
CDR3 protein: CASRSTGGNGYTF
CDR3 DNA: TGTGCCAGCAGGTCTACAGGGGGCAATGGCTACACCTTC

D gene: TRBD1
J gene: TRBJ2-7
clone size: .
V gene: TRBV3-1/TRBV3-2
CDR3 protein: CASSQEGTATLPVYF
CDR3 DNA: TGTGCCAGCAGCCAAGAGGGGACAGCGACCCTTCCGGTGTACTTC

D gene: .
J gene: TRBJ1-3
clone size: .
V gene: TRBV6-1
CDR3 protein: CASSDASGYSGNTIYF
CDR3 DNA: TGTGCCAGCAGTGATGCATCGGGGTACTCTGGAAACACCATATATTTT

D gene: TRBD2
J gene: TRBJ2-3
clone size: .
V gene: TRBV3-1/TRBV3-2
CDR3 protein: CASSQDLRTSGTDTQYF
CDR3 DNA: TGTGCCAGCAGCCAAGATTTAAGGACTAGCGGCACAGATACGCAGTATTTT

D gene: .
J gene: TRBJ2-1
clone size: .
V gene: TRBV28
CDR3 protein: CASSLGGGRGDNEQFF
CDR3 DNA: TGTGCCAGCAGTTTGGGGGGCGGGAGAGGGGACAATGAGCAGTTCTTC

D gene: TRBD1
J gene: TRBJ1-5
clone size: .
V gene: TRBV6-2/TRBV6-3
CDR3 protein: CASSLRDRVRQPQHF
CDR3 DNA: TGTGCCAGCAGCCTCCGGGACAGGGTGCGCCAGCCCCAGCATTTT

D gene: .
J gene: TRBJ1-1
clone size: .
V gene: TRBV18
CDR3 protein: CASSPDMNTEAFF
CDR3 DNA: TGTGCCAGCTCACCAGACATGAACACTGAAGCTTTCTTT

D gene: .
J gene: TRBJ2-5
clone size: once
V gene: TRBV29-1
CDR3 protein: CSVSDSQETQYF
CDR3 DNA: TGCAGCGTTTCGGACAGCCAAGAGACCCAGTACTTC

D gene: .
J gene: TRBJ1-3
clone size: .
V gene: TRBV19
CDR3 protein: CASQRRGSSGNTIYF
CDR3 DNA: TGTGCCAGCCAGAGAAGGGGTTCCTCTGGAAACACCATATATTTT

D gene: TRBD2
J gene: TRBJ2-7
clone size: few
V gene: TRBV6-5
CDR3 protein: CASRYTSGRSYEQYF
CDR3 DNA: TGTGCCAGCAGATACACTAGCGGGAGGTCCTACGAGCAGTACTTC

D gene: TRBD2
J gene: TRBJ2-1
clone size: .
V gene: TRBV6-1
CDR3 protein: CASSGTSGSSYNEQFF
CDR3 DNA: TGTGCCAGCAGTGGGACTAGCGGTAGCTCCTACAATGAGCAGTTCTTC

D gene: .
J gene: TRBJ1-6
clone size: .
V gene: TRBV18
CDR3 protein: CASSPGTDMNRVRLGSPLHF
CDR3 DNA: TGTGCCAGCTCACCTGGCACCGACATGAACAGGGTCAGGTTGGGTTCACCCCTCCACTTT

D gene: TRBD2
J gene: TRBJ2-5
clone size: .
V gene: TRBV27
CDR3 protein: CASRGLAGGETQYF
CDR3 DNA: TGTGCCAGCAGGGGACTAGCGGGAGGAGAGACCCAGTACTTC